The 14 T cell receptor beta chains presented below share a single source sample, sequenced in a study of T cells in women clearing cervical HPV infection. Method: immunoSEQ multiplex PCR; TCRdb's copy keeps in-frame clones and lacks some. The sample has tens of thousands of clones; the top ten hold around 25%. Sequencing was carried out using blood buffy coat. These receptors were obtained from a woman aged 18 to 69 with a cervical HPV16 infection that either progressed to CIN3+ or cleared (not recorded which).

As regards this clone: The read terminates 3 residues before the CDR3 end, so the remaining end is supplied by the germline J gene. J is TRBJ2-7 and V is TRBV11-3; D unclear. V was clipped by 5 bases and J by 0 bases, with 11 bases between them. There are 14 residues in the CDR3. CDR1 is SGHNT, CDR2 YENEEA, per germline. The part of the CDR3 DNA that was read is TGTGCCAGCAGCGTTAGCAGTACCTCCTACGAG. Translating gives CASSVSSTSYE. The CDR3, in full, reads CASSVSSTSYEQYF.

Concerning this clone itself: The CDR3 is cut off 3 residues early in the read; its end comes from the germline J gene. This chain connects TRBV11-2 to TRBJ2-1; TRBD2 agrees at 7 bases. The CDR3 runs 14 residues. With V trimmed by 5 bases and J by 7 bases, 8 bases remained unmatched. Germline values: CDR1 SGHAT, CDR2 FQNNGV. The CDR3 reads CASSLGGEWNEQFF. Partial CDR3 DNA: TGTGCCAGCAGCCTGGGGGGGGAGTGGAATGAG.

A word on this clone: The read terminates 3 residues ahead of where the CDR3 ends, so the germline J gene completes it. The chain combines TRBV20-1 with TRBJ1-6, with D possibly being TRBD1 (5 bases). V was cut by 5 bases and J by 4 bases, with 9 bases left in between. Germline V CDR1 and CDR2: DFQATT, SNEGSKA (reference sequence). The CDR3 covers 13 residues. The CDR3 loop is CSAPDSYNSPLHF. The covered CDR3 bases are TGCAGTGCTCCTGACAGTTATAATTCACCC.

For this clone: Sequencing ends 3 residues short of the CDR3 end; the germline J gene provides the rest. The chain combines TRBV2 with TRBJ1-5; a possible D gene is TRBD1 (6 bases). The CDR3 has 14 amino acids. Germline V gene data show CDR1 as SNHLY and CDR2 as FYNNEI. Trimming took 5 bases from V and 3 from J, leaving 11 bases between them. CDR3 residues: CASSNRAINQPQHF. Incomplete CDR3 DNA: TGTGCCAGCAGTAACAGGGCGATCAATCAGCCC.

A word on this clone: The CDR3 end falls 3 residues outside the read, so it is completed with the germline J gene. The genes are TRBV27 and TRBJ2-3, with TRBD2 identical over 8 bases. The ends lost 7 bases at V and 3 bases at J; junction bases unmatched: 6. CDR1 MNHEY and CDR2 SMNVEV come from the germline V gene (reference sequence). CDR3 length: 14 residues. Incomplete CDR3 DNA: TGTGCCAGCAATGGCGGGGGGCGTACAGATACG. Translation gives CASNGGGRTDT. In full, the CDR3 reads CASNGGGRTDTQYF.

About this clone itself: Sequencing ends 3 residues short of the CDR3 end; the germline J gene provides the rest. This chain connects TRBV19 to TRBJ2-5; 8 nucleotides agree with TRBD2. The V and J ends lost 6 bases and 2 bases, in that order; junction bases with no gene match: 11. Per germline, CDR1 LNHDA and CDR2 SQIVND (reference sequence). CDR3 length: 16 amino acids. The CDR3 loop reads CASRRLSGGGQETQYF. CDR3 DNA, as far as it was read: TGTGCCAGTAGGCGACTGAGCGGGGGAGGGCAAGAGACC.

The chain's CDR3 is CASNDRSYNSPLHF. CDR3 DNA (partial): TGTGCCAGCAACGACAGGTCCTATAATTCACCC. The V gene is TRBV2, the J gene TRBJ1-6; possible D gene TRBD1, 6 bases. The observed sequence ends 3 residues before the CDR3 terminus, with the missing tail filled in from the germline J gene. Germline V CDR1 and CDR2: SNHLY, FYNNEI. The CDR3 is 14 residues long. The V end was cut by 7 bases, the J end by 1 base, with 8 bases between.

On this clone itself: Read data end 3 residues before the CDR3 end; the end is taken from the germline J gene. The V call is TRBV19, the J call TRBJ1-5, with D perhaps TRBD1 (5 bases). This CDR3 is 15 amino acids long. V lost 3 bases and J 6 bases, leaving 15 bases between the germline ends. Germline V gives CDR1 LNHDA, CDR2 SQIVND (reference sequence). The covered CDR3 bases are TGTGCCAGTAGTATTTATCGAGGGGTGGGTCAGCCC. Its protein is CASSIYRGVGQP. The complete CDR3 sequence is CASSIYRGVGQPQHF.

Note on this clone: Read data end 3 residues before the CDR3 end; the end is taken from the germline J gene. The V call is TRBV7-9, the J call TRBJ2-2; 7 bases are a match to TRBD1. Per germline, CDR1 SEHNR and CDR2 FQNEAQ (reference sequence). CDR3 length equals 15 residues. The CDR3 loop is CASSSGGAGANVLFF. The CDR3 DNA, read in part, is TGTGCCAGCAGCTCAGGGGGTGCTGGGGCCAACGTG.

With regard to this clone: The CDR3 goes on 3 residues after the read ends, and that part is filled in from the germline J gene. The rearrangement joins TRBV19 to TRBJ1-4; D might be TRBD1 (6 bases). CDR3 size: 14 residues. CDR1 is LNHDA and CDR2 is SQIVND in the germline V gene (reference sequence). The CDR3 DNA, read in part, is TGTGCCAGTAGTAATCAAGGGGGTCCGGCACCA. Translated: CASSNQGGPAP. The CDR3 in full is CASSNQGGPAPLFF.

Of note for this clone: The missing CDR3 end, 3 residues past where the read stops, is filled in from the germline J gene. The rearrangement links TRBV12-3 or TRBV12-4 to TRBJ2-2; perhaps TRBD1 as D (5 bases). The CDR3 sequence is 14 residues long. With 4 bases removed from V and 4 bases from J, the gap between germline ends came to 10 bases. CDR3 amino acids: CASSYSTATGELFF. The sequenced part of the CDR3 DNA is TGTGCCAGCAGTTACTCGACAGCCACCGGGGAG.

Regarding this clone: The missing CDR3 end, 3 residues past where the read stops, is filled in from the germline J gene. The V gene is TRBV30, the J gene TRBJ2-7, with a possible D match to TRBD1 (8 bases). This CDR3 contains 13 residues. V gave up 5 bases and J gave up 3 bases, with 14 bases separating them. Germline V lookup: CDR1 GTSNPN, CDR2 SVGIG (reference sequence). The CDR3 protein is CAWATGGVYEQYF. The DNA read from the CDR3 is TGTGCCTGGGCCACAGGGGGGGTCTACGAG.

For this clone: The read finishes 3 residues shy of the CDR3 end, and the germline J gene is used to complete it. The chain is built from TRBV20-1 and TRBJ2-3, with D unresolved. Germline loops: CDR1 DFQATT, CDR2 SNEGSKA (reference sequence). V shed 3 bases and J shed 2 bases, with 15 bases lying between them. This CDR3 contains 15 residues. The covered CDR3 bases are TGCAGTGCTAGTCCTTCTCTAGGAGACACAGATACG. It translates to CSASPSLGDTDT. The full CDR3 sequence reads CSASPSLGDTDTQYF.

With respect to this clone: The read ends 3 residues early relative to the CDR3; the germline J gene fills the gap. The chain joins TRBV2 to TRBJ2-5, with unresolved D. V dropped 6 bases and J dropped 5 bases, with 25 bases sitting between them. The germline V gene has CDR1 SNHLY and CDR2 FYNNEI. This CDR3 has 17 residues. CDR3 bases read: TGTGCCAGCAGCCGACGGAGTCCCGGTGAGCAGGTGGAGACC. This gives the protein CASSRRSPGEQVET. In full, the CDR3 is CASSRRSPGEQVETQYF. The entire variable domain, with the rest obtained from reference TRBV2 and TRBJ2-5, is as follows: EPEVTQTPSHQVTQMGQEVILRCVPISNHLYFYWYRQILGQKVEFLVSFYNNEISEKSEIFDDQFSVERPDGSNFTLKIRSTKLEDSAMYFCASSRRSPGEQVETQYFGPGTRLLVL.